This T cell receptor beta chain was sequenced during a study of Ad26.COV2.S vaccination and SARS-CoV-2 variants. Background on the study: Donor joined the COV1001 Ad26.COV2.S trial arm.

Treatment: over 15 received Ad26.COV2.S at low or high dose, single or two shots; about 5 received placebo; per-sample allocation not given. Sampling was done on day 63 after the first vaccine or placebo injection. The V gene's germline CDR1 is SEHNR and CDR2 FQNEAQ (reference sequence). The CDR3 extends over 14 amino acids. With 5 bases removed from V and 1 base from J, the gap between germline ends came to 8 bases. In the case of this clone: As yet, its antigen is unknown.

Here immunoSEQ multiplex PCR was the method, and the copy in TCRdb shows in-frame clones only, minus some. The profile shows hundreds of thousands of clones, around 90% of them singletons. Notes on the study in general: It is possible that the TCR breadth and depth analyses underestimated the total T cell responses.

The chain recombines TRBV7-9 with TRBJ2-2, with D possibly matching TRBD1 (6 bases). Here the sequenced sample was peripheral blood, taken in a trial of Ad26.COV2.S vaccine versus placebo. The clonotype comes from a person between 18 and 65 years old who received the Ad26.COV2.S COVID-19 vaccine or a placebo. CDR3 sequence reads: CASSKGQNTGELFF. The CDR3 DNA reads TGTGCCAGCAGCAAGGGACAGAACACCGGGGAGCTGTTTTTT.